Listed below are T cell receptor beta chains from one sample, sequenced in a study of circulating and synovial CD4+ cells in juvenile arthritis. The protocol was immunoSEQ multiplex PCR, while the TCRdb copy is restricted to in-frame clones and leaves out a portion. The data show about 30,000 clones, with roughly 95% seen just once and 2.9% held by the top ten. Material for sequencing was CD4+ T cells from blood. The source of these receptors is a human donor with juvenile idiopathic arthritis. Each CDR3 is given with its conserved first and last residue. The D gene is left open where the match is weak. Rows may omit the clone size; those that give it use once, few, many or a size class.

clone_size,d_call,v_call,j_call,cdr3_aa,cdr3_nt
-,TRBD2,TRBV9,TRBJ2-7,CASSVDTSGSYEQYF,TGTGCCAGCAGCGTAGATACTAGCGGGAGTTACGAGCAGTACTTC
-,-,TRBV18,TRBJ2-2,CASSPPDGALTGELFF,TGTGCCAGCTCACCACCGGATGGGGCTTTAACCGGGGAGCTGTTTTTT
-,-,TRBV6-6,TRBJ1-1,CASSLWVAGTNTEAFF,TGTGCCAGCAGCCTATGGGTAGCGGGGACGAACACTGAAGCTTTCTTT
-,TRBD1,TRBV6-5,TRBJ1-3,CASSETGRWTTIYF,TGTGCCAGCAGTGAGACAGGGAGGTGGACCACCATATATTTT
-,TRBD2,TRBV7-2,TRBJ2-7,CASSTKFGGEQYF,TGTGCCAGCAGCACGAAGTTCGGGGGGGAGCAGTACTTC
-,TRBD1,TRBV29-1,TRBJ2-3,CSVPDRGRTDTQYF,TGCAGCGTGCCCGACAGGGGGCGGACAGATACGCAGTATTTT
-,-,TRBV15,TRBJ2-7,CATSRNRADYEQYF,TGTGCCACCAGCAGAAACAGGGCCGACTACGAGCAGTACTTC
-,TRBD2,TRBV6-1,TRBJ2-7,CASSEGVRRELHEQYF,TGTGCCAGCAGTGAAGGGGTTAGGCGGGAGCTCCACGAGCAGTACTTC
-,TRBD2,TRBV4-2,TRBJ2-2,CASSQVRTSSAGELFF,TGTGCCAGCAGCCAAGTTAGGACTAGTAGCGCCGGGGAGCTGTTTTTT
-,-,TRBV28,TRBJ1-4,CASSRGGAGEKLFF,TGTGCCAGCTCGAGAGGAGGGGCCGGTGAAAAACTGTTTTTT
few,-,TRBV5-1,TRBJ2-6,CASSLSGSGANVLTF,TGCGCCAGCAGCTTGTCCGGCTCTGGGGCCAACGTCCTGACTTTC
-,TRBD1,TRBV7-3,TRBJ2-7,CASSPGTGGFYEQYF,TGTGCCAGCAGCCCAGGGACAGGGGGTTTCTACGAGCAGTACTTC
-,-,TRBV30,TRBJ2-3,CAWNTPGEGDTQYF,TGTGCCTGGAATACCCCGGGGGAAGGAGATACGCAGTATTTT
-,TRBD1,TRBV29-1,TRBJ1-2,CSVGGDRGREGYGYTF,TGCAGCGTTGGAGGGGACAGGGGGCGCGAAGGCTATGGCTACACCTTC
-,-,TRBV30,TRBJ2-5,CASYRRQETQYF,TGTGCCTCCTACAGGAGACAAGAGACCCAGTACTTC
-,TRBD1,TRBV28,TRBJ2-7,CASLSLGQGAYEQYF,TGTGCCAGCCTTTCGCTAGGACAGGGGGCCTACGAGCAGTACTTC
-,TRBD2,TRBV5-1,TRBJ2-1,CASSGPPPSGRADEQFF,TGCGCCAGCAGTGGACCTCCTCCTAGCGGGAGGGCGGATGAGCAGTTCTTC
-,-,TRBV10-3,TRBJ1-2,CAISEDLRDGYTF,TGTGCCATCAGTGAGGATCTGAGGGATGGCTACACCTTC
-,-,TRBV6-4,TRBJ2-1,CASTGEGGSYNEQFF,TGTGCCAGCACCGGAGAGGGAGGTTCCTACAATGAGCAGTTCTTC
-,-,TRBV7-6,TRBJ2-7,CASSLDLSGPYEQYF,TGTGCCAGCAGCTTAGATCTGAGCGGTCCCTACGAGCAGTACTTC
once,-,TRBV28,TRBJ1-3,CASSLTHLRTGNTIYF,TGTGCCAGCAGTCTTACCCACTTACGAACCGGAAACACCATATATTTT
-,-,TRBV5-1,TRBJ2-7,CASSWDTYSYEQYF,TGCGCCAGCAGCTGGGACACTTACTCCTACGAGCAGTACTTC
-,-,TRBV5-4,TRBJ2-3,CASSPSTDTQYF,TGTGCCAGCAGCCCGTCCACAGATACGCAGTATTTT
-,-,TRBV6-1,TRBJ2-1,CASTSYNEQFF,TGTGCCAGCACCAGTTACAATGAGCAGTTCTTC
-,TRBD2,TRBV7-2,TRBJ2-7,CASSPVAGPTYEQYF,TGTGCCAGCAGCCCAGTAGCGGGACCCACCTACGAGCAGTACTTC
-,TRBD1,TRBV11-2,TRBJ2-1,CASSFNSGTGTNNEQFF,TGTGCCAGCAGCTTCAACTCCGGGACAGGGACCAACAATGAGCAGTTCTTC
-,TRBD1,TRBV27,TRBJ1-2,CASSLGTTGRDYTF,TGTGCCAGCAGCTTAGGTACGACAGGGAGAGACTACACCTTC
-,-,TRBV27,TRBJ1-6,CASSYNSPRGSPLHF,TGTGCCAGCAGTTATAACAGTCCCAGGGGTTCACCCCTCCACTTT
-,-,TRBV5-1,TRBJ2-3,CASSKGGSRDTQYF,TGCGCCAGCAGCAAGGGGGGGAGTAGAGATACGCAGTATTTT
-,TRBD2,TRBV28,TRBJ2-1,CASGTSGRNEQFF,TGTGCCAGCGGGACTAGCGGGAGGAATGAGCAGTTCTTC
-,TRBD2,TRBV4-2,TRBJ2-3,CASSQELAGPTDTQYF,TGTGCCAGCAGCCAAGAGCTAGCGGGCCCCACAGATACGCAGTATTTT
-,TRBD2,TRBV9,TRBJ2-3,CASSLGPGGDTQYF,TGTGCCAGCAGCCTAGGCCCGGGGGGAGATACGCAGTATTTT
once,TRBD2,TRBV5-4,TRBJ2-1,CASSLASSGTARSEQFF,TGTGCCAGCAGCTTGGCTTCGAGCGGGACTGCTAGGTCTGAGCAGTTCTTC
-,TRBD1,TRBV18,TRBJ2-7,CASCPTGTGGEQYF,TGTGCCAGCTGCCCCACAGGGACAGGCGGCGAGCAGTACTTC
-,-,TRBV6-5,TRBJ2-5,CASSPRGETQYF,TGTGCCAGCAGCCCCCGAGGGGAGACCCAGTACTTC
few,-,TRBV5-6,TRBJ2-7,CASSLSRQAEYF,TGTGCCAGCAGCTTGAGCCGGCAGGCCGAGTACTTC
-,TRBD2,TRBV5-1,TRBJ2-3,CASSLGTSRSTDTQYF,TGCGCCAGCAGCTTAGGGACTAGCCGAAGCACAGATACGCAGTATTTT
-,TRBD1,TRBV15,TRBJ2-7,CATSPDRGRVEQYF,TGTGCCACCAGCCCGGACAGGGGGCGGGTCGAGCAGTACTTC
-,TRBD1,TRBV6-9,TRBJ2-7,CASSYGNGTGTNYEQYF,TGTGCCAGCAGTTATGGGAACGGGACAGGGACCAACTACGAGCAGTACTTC
once,TRBD2,TRBV15,TRBJ2-1,CATSRDRASGRGNEQFF,TGTGCCACCAGCAGAGATAGGGCTAGCGGGAGGGGGAATGAGCAGTTCTTC
-,-,TRBV2,TRBJ2-5,CASARHSKGQETQYF,TGTGCCAGCGCCAGGCACTCCAAGGGGCAAGAGACCCAGTACTTC
-,-,TRBV2,TRBJ2-7,CASSERASQLF,TGTGCCAGCAGTGAAAGGGCTAGCCAGCTCTTC
once,-,TRBV28,TRBJ2-7,CASTSSGWQYF,TGTGCCAGCACCTCCAGCGGCTGGCAGTACTTC
-,TRBD2,TRBV7-9,TRBJ2-1,CARSSGSSGEQFF,TGTGCCAGGAGTAGCGGGAGTTCGGGTGAGCAGTTCTTC
-,TRBD2,TRBV5-1,TRBJ2-7,CAGSQRGSSYEQYF,TGCGCCGGCAGCCAGCGCGGGAGCTCCTACGAGCAGTACTTC